These T cell receptor beta chains were read from a single sample in a study of blood T cell repertoires in COVID-19. Clones were sequenced by immunoSEQ multiplex PCR, and TCRdb holds only the in-frame ones, with some missing. The table lists fewer than 150,000 clones, around 73% of them singletons, with about 10% in the top ten. The sequenced sample consisted of peripheral blood. Receptors were obtained from a man aged 55 to 69 who had recovered from COVID-19. Both conserved end residues are part of each CDR3. Fields, in order: D gene, V gene, clone size, J gene, CDR3 DNA, CDR3 protein. D genes are given only for firm matches. For some rows the clone size is stated as once, few or many, or as a class when expanded; others skip it.

TRBD1	TRBV2	NA	TRBJ1-2	TGTGCCAGCAGCGGTCGACAGGGGAGAGGCTACACCTTC	CASSGRQGRGYTF
TRBD1	TRBV19	NA	TRBJ1-5	TGTGCCAGTAGTATTCAGACAGGGGGCGGTCAGCCCCAGCATTTT	CASSIQTGGGQPQHF
TRBD1	TRBV10-3	NA	TRBJ1-4	TGTGCCATCAGTGATGACAGGGAACGAGGTGAAAAACTGTTTTTT	CAISDDRERGEKLFF
NA	TRBV6-5	NA	TRBJ2-7	TGTGCCAGCAGTCCCTACGGGGGAAACGAGCAGTACTTC	CASSPYGGNEQYF
TRBD1	TRBV5-4	NA	TRBJ2-2	TGTGCCAGCGGCAGGGACAGGGAGTACGGGGAGCTGTTTTTT	CASGRDREYGELFF
NA	TRBV4-1	NA	TRBJ1-3	TGCGCCAGCAGCCGCACCGGGACACAAAACAGAGGATCTGGAAACACCATATATTTT	CASSRTGTQNRGSGNTIYF
NA	TRBV18	NA	TRBJ1-2	TGTGCCAGCTCACCGCGGCAGGGAGGCGATGGCTACACCTTC	CASSPRQGGDGYTF
TRBD2	TRBV4-2	NA	TRBJ2-1	TGTGCCAGCAGCCAAGATTCGGGAACTAGCGGGGTACTTCAAGTGGGTTGGAATGAGCAGTTCTTC	CASSQDSGTSGVLQVGWNEQFF
TRBD2	TRBV7-6	NA	TRBJ2-3	TGTGCCAGCAGCTTGATGACTAGCTCAGATACGCAGTATTTT	CASSLMTSSDTQYF
TRBD1	TRBV27	NA	TRBJ2-7	TGTGCCAGCAGGCCAGCAGGGGGCAACTCCTACGAGCAGTACTTC	CASRPAGGNSYEQYF
TRBD2	TRBV28	NA	TRBJ2-7	TGTGCCAGCAGTTGGGGGGGGGCCTACGAGCAGTACTTC	CASSWGGAYEQYF
NA	TRBV9	NA	TRBJ2-1	TGTGCCAGCAGCTCCTCGGAGGCCTCCTACAATGAGCAGTTCTTC	CASSSSEASYNEQFF
NA	TRBV5-1	NA	TRBJ1-2	TGCGCCAGCAGCTTGTGGGGATCCCCGCGGGACGGCTACACCTTC	CASSLWGSPRDGYTF
NA	TRBV7-2	NA	TRBJ2-3	TGTGCCAGCAGCCCGCAGGGTTCTAGCACAGATACGCAGTATTTT	CASSPQGSSTDTQYF
TRBD1	TRBV2	NA	TRBJ2-3	TGTGCCGGGCAAAGGGGACAGGTAGATACGCAGTATTTT	CAGQRGQVDTQYF
TRBD2	TRBV5-1	once	TRBJ2-3	TGCGCCAGCAGCTTGGTCGGTAGCGGGAGCACAGATACGCAGTATTTT	CASSLVGSGSTDTQYF
TRBD1	TRBV6-4	NA	TRBJ1-6	TGTGCCAGCAGTGGTAAAGGGGGCGGTGAGAATTCACCCCTCCACTTT	CASSGKGGGENSPLHF
NA	TRBV4-3	NA	TRBJ1-6	TGCGCCAGCAGCCAAGGCACAAATTCACCCCTCCACTTT	CASSQGTNSPLHF
TRBD2	TRBV28	NA	TRBJ2-7	TGTGCCAGCAGGGTGGCGGGCGGGAGGGCCAGCGAGCAGTACTTC	CASRVAGGRASEQYF
TRBD1	TRBV5-4	NA	TRBJ2-1	TGTGCCAGCACCGGCCACCCGACAGGGGGGGATGAGCAGTTCTTC	CASTGHPTGGDEQFF
NA	TRBV9	NA	TRBJ1-6	TGTGCCAGCAGCGTAGGTGGAGATTCACCCCTCCACTTT	CASSVGGDSPLHF
NA	TRBV2	once	TRBJ2-5	TGTGCCAGCAGGGAAGGGTTAGGGACTGAGACCCAGTACTTC	CASREGLGTETQYF
TRBD1	TRBV19	NA	TRBJ2-7	TGTGCCAGTAGTCCCCGGGGTGGACAGGGAGTCTACGAGCAGTACTTC	CASSPRGGQGVYEQYF
TRBD2	TRBV11-2	few	TRBJ2-3	TGTGCCAGCAGCCGGGGCGGGAGGTTTGAAGATACGCAGTATTTT	CASSRGGRFEDTQYF
NA	TRBV13	few	TRBJ2-7	TGTGCCAGCAGCTTAGGCCCAGTTACCTACGAGCAGTACTTC	CASSLGPVTYEQYF
NA	TRBV7-3	NA	TRBJ2-2	TGTGCCAGCAGCCAGGGACTCCAAAACACCGGGGAGCTGTTTTTT	CASSQGLQNTGELFF
NA	TRBV4-2	NA	TRBJ2-7	TGTGCCAGCAGCCAAGATTCGGTCCGCGAGCAGTACTTC	CASSQDSVREQYF
NA	TRBV5-1	NA	TRBJ1-1	TGCGCCAGCAGCACGAGCGCGGACACTGAAGCTTTCTTT	CASSTSADTEAFF
TRBD2	TRBV27	many	TRBJ2-5	TGTGCCAGCAGTTTATCCGTGGGGACTAGCGGGTTGGGGACCCAGTACTTC	CASSLSVGTSGLGTQYF
TRBD1	TRBV6-5	NA	TRBJ1-5	TGTGCCAGCAGAATTACAGGGGGGTTGGGACAGCCCCAGCATTTT	CASRITGGLGQPQHF
TRBD1	TRBV2	NA	TRBJ1-1	TGTGCCAGCAGTTGGACAGGAGCAAACACTGAAGCTTTCTTT	CASSWTGANTEAFF
TRBD1	TRBV19	NA	TRBJ1-3	TGTGCCAGTAACTTCAGGGGGTCTCGAAACACCATATATTTT	CASNFRGSRNTIYF
TRBD2	TRBV27	NA	TRBJ2-2	TGTGCCAGCAAGAAAGCGGGATCGAACACCGGGGAGCTGTTTTTT	CASKKAGSNTGELFF
TRBD2	TRBV3-1/TRBV3-2	NA	TRBJ2-1	TGTGCCAGCAGCCAAGATCCCACCCAAGGACTAGCGGGGGCGAACTCCTACAATGAGCAGTTCTTC	CASSQDPTQGLAGANSYNEQFF
NA	TRBV19	NA	TRBJ2-3	TGTGCCAGTAGTGTCCGACAGGGCACAGATACGCAGTATTTT	CASSVRQGTDTQYF
NA	TRBV6-2/TRBV6-3	NA	TRBJ1-5	TGTGCCAGCAGTTTCCAGGTAGGACTCAATCAGCCCCAGCATTTT	CASSFQVGLNQPQHF
NA	TRBV7-3	NA	TRBJ2-7	TGTGCCAGCAGCACAGAAGGGGGTGCCTCCTACGAGCAGTACTTC	CASSTEGGASYEQYF
TRBD1	TRBV29-1	NA	TRBJ2-2	TGCAGCGCCCCGGGACAGGGTAGTAGGGAGCTGTTTTTT	CSAPGQGSRELFF
TRBD2	TRBV30	NA	TRBJ2-7	TGTGCCGCGGAGAGGCGAGCGGGGACTTACGAGCAGTACTTC	CAAERRAGTYEQYF
TRBD2	TRBV6-1	NA	TRBJ2-1	TGTGCCAGCAGTGAACTAGCGGGTGGCTCCTACAATGAGCAGTTCTTC	CASSELAGGSYNEQFF
TRBD2	TRBV18	NA	TRBJ2-4	TGTGCCAGCTCACCACCAGTCGCGGGGGTTGGCAAAAACATTCAGTACTTC	CASSPPVAGVGKNIQYF
TRBD1	TRBV28	once	TRBJ1-5	TGTGCCAGCAGTGGGGTGGACAGGGAAATAGGACAGCCCCAGCATTTT	CASSGVDREIGQPQHF
TRBD2	TRBV6-2/TRBV6-3	NA	TRBJ2-1	TGTGCCAGCAGTTATACTAGCGGGAGGGCCAATGAGCAGTTCTTC	CASSYTSGRANEQFF
NA	TRBV19	once	TRBJ1-4	TGTGCCAGTAGCCCGGGGGGCGCAGGTGAAAAACTGTTTTTT	CASSPGGAGEKLFF
NA	TRBV10-3	few	TRBJ2-2	TGTGCCATCGCGTCGGGAGATGTAACCGGGGAGCTGTTTTTT	CAIASGDVTGELFF